The 12 T cell receptor beta chains reported below all come from one sample, sequenced in a study of blood T cells in healthy people across ages. With a J-beta primer mix and a sample-barcoded 5' primer, a second PCR ran roughly 6 to 12 cycles. TCRdb used MiXCR to reprocess the 5' RACE reads, holding one entry per CDR3 protein. This table has 1.5 million or so distinct CDR3 sequences, around 40% appearing once. The sample taken for sequencing was blood. The receptor set was obtained from a woman aged 18-29 years in good health.

The V call is TRBV6-2 or TRBV6-3, the J call TRBJ2-1; TRBD2 matches 7 bases. V gave up 5 bases and J gave up 13 bases; unmatched junction bases: 11. This CDR3 has 13 amino acids. Germline assignment: CDR1 MNHEY and CDR2 SVGEGT. CDR3 sequence: CASSPSGAETQFF. Written as DNA, the CDR3 is TGTGCCAGCAGTCCCAGCGGGGCGGAGACCCAGTTCTTC.

As to this clonotype: At one end the junction does not follow the germline gene, possibly because of a read error. This chain connects TRBV24-1 to TRBJ2-2, with D hard to call. The CDR3 extends over 14 amino acids. CDR1 and CDR2 from the germline V gene are KGHDR and SFDVKD. CDR3 loop: CATSDSRTTGELFF. The DNA for the CDR3 is TGTGCCACCAGCGATTCCAGGACCACCGGGGAGCTGTTTTTT.

This clonotype showed up just a few times. The rearrangement links TRBV24-1 to TRBJ2-1; 10 nucleotides align to TRBD1. Losses at the gene ends were 3 bases for V and 4 bases for J; bases not matched to a gene: 5. CDR1 KGHDR and CDR2 SFDVKD come from the germline V gene. CDR3 length equals 16 residues. The CDR3 DNA follows: TGTGCCACCAGTGATGCGACAGGGGGCATTTACAATGAGCAGTTCTTC. Translated, it gives CATSDATGGIYNEQFF.

Note on this clonotype: The junction departs from the called germline gene at one end, perhaps through a read error. The rearrangement joins TRBV25-1 to TRBJ1-5; 8 positions match TRBD1. From germline, CDR1 is MGHDK and CDR2 SYGVNS. The CDR3 contains 17 residues. As DNA, the CDR3 is TGTGCCAGCCAGATCCAGGGGGCTGACTATAGCAATCAGTCCCAGCATTTT. It yields the protein CASQIQGADYSNQSQHF.

The V call is TRBV27, the J call TRBJ2-4; weak D call: TRBD1 (6 bases). The end of the DNA aligns better with TRBJ2-7, so the J call may be wrong. The germline V gene has CDR1 MNHEY and CDR2 SMNVEV (reference sequence). The CDR3 sequence is 14 residues long. CDR3 nucleotides: TGTGCCAGCAGTTCGTCTGGGGGCGTCTACGAGCAGTACTTC. Protein sequence: CASSSSGGVYEQYF.

The chain couples TRBV6-5 to TRBJ2-4, with unresolved D. The J call may be in error: the DNA end matches TRBJ2-7 better. Germline CDR1 and CDR2: MNHEY and SVGAGI. The CDR3 covers 15 residues. CDR3 nucleotide sequence: TGTGCCAGCAGCCAGATGAGCACCTCAATCTACGAGCAGTACTTC. As protein: CASSQMSTSIYEQYF.

This sequence joins TRBV30 and TRBJ1-1, with unresolved D. CDR1 is GTSNPN and CDR2 is SVGIG in the germline V gene (reference sequence). This CDR3 region has 12 residues. V was pared by 4 bases and J by 3 bases, with 9 bases between. CDR3 protein: CAWTGFDTEAFF. Here the CDR3 DNA reads TGTGCCTGGACAGGTTTTGACACTGAAGCTTTCTTT. Variable domain in full (rest from reference TRBV30 and TRBJ1-1): SQTIHQWPATLVQPVGSPLSLECTVEGTSNPNLYWYRQAAGRGLQLLFYSVGIGQISSEVPQNLSASRPQDRQFILSSKKLLLSDSGFYLCAWTGFDTEAFFGQGTRLTVV.

Points on this clonotype: Being one base from a much bigger clone, this may be a read error. The chain uses TRBV5-1 and TRBJ2-5, with a weak D call TRBD2 (5 bases). The CDR3 is made up of 11 amino acids. V was trimmed by 5 bases and J by 4 bases, leaving 6 bases between them. Germline V gene sequence: CDR1 SGHRS, CDR2 YFSETQ. The CDR3 bases are TGCGCCAGCAGGGAGGTAGAGACCCAGTACTTC. This translates into CASREVETQYF.

This clonotype showed up just a few times. The chain recombines TRBV20-1 with TRBJ2-1; the match to TRBD2 covers 10 bases. The V and J ends lost 0 bases and 13 bases, in that order; junction bases with no gene match: 9. The length of the CDR3 is 14 residues. Germline loops: CDR1 DFQATT, CDR2 SNEGSKA (reference sequence). The CDR3 loop reads CSAREGSGGASQFF. CDR3 nucleotide sequence: TGCAGTGCTAGAGAGGGGAGCGGGGGGGCCAGTCAGTTCTTC.

Written as DNA, the CDR3 is TGCAGTGCTCCAGGACGCTTTGCCACAGATACGCAGTATTTT. Amino acids: CSAPGRFATDTQYF. J is TRBJ2-3 and V is TRBV20-1; no firm D call. V lost 5 bases to trimming and J lost 2 bases, with 14 bases between them. The V gene's germline CDR1 is DFQATT and CDR2 SNEGSKA (reference sequence). CDR3 length: 14 amino acids.

This clonotype was seen once. The V call is TRBV3-1, the J call TRBJ1-5; D gene unclear. Per the germline V gene, CDR1 is LGHDT and CDR2 is YNNKEL (reference sequence). This CDR3 is 15 amino acids long. V dropped 1 base and J dropped 5 bases, with 12 bases sitting between them. The CDR3 nucleotides read TGTGCCAGCAGCCAAGGTGTGAGAAAAGATCAGCCCCAGCATTTT. This gives the protein CASSQGVRKDQPQHF.

The chain joins TRBV27 to TRBJ2-4, with D possibly called TRBD1 or TRBD2 (5 bases each). Germline values: CDR1 MNHEY, CDR2 SMNVEV (reference sequence). This CDR3 has 14 amino acids. The V end lost 6 bases, the J end lost 6 bases, and 15 bases lay between the germline ends. CDR3 in DNA: TGTGCCAGCAGGAACCAGGGACCGTTAAACATTCAGTACTTC. Its translation is CASRNQGPLNIQYF.